This T cell receptor beta chain was captured by sequencing in a study of shared clonotypes between healthy human individuals. General observations from the study: Compared with memory subsets, naive subsets generally had larger estimated richness. The rarefaction results pointed to incomplete sorted-subset sequencing despite large depth. Blood was the sole source, and tissue repertoires probably differ.

All donors qualified as healthy HIV-negative adults and had experienced no recent acute infections or vaccinations. Assay: immunoSEQ multiplex PCR; the TCRdb copy retains only in-frame clones and omits some. The sample shows some 2,500,000 clones, 90% to 95% of them seen only once. Points on this clone: Its antigen is undetermined.

This sequence was found in a man younger than 30 in good health. Some clones in this sample may be carry-over from other donors' samples. The source material was naive CD4+ T cells from PBMCs. The subset here: CD45RA+ positively selected.

The CDR3 reads CASSFGYREKLFF. CDR3 in DNA: TGTGCCAGCAGCTTTGGCTACCGGGAAAAACTGTTTTTT. The chain recombines TRBV5-6 with TRBJ1-4; D remains ambiguous. Germline V lookup: CDR1 SGHDT, CDR2 YYEEEE. The CDR3 has 13 amino acids. V lost 2 bases to trimming and J lost 8 bases, with 10 bases between them.